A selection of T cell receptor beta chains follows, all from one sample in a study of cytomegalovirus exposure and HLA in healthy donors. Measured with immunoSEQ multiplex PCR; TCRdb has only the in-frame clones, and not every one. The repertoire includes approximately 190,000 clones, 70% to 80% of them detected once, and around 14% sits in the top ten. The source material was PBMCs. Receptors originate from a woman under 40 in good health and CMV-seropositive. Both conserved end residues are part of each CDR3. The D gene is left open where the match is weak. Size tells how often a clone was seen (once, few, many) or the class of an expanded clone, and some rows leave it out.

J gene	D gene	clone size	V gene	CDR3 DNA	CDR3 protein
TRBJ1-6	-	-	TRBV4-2	TGTGCCAGCAGCATCAACCGGGACAACCCTAATTCACCCCTCCACTTT	CASSINRDNPNSPLHF
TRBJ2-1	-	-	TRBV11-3	TGTGCCAGCAGCTTAGTCGGCGGTTTTGGATACAATGAGCAGTTCTTC	CASSLVGGFGYNEQFF
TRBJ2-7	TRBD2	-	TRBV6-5	TGTGCCAGCAGTTACTCCCCGACTAGCGGGGTCGAGCAGTACTTC	CASSYSPTSGVEQYF
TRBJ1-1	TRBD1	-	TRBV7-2	TGTGCCAGCAGCCGTCAGGGGGTCGGTGAAGCTTTCTTT	CASSRQGVGEAFF
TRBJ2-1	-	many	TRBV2	TGTGCCAGCAGTGTATCCGGGATCCATGAGCAGTTCTTC	CASSVSGIHEQFF
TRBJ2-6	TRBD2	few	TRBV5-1	TGCGCCAGCAGCTTGGAGGGACGGGAGGGCCCTGGGGCCAACGTCCTGACTTTC	CASSLEGREGPGANVLTF
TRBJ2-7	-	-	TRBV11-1	TGTGCCAGCAGCTTAGCGGTGGCGGATCCGTCCTACGAGCAGTACTTC	CASSLAVADPSYEQYF
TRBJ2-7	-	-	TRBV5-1	TGCGCCAGCAGCTTGTTTGGTGCCAGTTACGAGCAGTACTTC	CASSLFGASYEQYF
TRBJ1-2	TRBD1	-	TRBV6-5	TGTGCCAGCATCGAGAGGGGACAGGGTGGAGGCTACACCTTC	CASIERGQGGGYTF
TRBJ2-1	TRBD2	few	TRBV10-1	TGCGCCAGCAGCTTCCCCTCCGGGACTAGCGGAACGAATGAGCAGTTCTTC	CASSFPSGTSGTNEQFF
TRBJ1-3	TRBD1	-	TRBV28	TGTGCCAGCAGTTTTACAGGGGTGACCTCTGGAAACACCATATATTTT	CASSFTGVTSGNTIYF
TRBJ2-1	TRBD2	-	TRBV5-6	TGTGCCAGCAGCTGGAGACTAGCGGGTACCTACAATGAGCAGTTCTTC	CASSWRLAGTYNEQFF
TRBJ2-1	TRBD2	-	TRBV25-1	TGCGCCAGCAGTCTTCGGGGGGACAATGAGCAGTTCTTC	CASSLRGDNEQFF
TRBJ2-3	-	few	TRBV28	TGTGCCAGCAGTTTACGACTGGGAGGCTCAGATACGCAGTATTTT	CASSLRLGGSDTQYF
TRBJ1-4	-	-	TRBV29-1	TGCAGCGTTCGGTGGGGCGAAAAACTGTTTTTT	CSVRWGEKLFF
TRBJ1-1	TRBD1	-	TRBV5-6	TGTGCCAGCAACTTCGTCGACAGGGACACTGAAGCTTTCTTT	CASNFVDRDTEAFF
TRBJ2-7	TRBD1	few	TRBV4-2	TGTGCCAGCAGCGTCAGCTTACAGGGGGATTTCTCCTACGAGCAGTACTTC	CASSVSLQGDFSYEQYF
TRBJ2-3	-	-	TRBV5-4	TGTGCCAGCAGCTTGGCGGGGGAGCTCACAGATACGCAGTATTTT	CASSLAGELTDTQYF
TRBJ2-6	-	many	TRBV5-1	TGCGCCAGCAGCCTAAAGGAGGCGGCCTACCGATCTGGGGCCAACGTCCTGACTTTC	CASSLKEAAYRSGANVLTF
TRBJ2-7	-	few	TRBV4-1	TGCGCCAGCAGCCAAGTCTCGGTAACCTACGAGCAGTACTTC	CASSQVSVTYEQYF
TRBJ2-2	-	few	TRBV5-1	TGCGCCAGCAGCTTGACAGACACCGGGGAGCTGTTTTTT	CASSLTDTGELFF
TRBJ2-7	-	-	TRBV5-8	TGTGCCAGCAGCTTTGCTCTAGAAGCCTACGAGCAGTACTTC	CASSFALEAYEQYF
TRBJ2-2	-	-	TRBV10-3	TGTGCCACCCAAGCCACCGGGGAGCTGTTTTTT	CATQATGELFF
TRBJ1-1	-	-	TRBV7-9	TGTTCCAGCTTCAAGACTGGGGGACTTAACACTGAAGCTTTCTTT	CSSFKTGGLNTEAFF
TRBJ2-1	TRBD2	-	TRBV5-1	TGCGCCAGCAGCTTGGCCATGGGGAGGGGTTACAATGAGCAGTTCTTC	CASSLAMGRGYNEQFF
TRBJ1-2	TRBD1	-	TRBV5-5	TGTGCCAGCAGCTTGGCCCGGGACAGGGGCGTCTATGGCTACACCTTC	CASSLARDRGVYGYTF
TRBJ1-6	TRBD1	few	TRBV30	TGTGCCTGGAGCCGCGGGACAGATAATTCACCCCTCCACTTT	CAWSRGTDNSPLHF
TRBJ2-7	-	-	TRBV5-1	TGCGCCAGCAGCTGGGCCGGCGCTGAAGACGAGCAGTACTTC	CASSWAGAEDEQYF
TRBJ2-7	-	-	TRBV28	TGTGCCAGCAGTTTCCTCGGCGAGCAGTACTTC	CASSFLGEQYF
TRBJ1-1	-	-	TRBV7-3	TGTGCCAGCAGCTTATTGGACAGGAACACTGAAGCTTTCTTT	CASSLLDRNTEAFF
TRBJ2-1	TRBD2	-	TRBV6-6	TGTGCCAGCACCCACAGCGGGAGCGCCGGATACAATGAGCAGTTCTTC	CASTHSGSAGYNEQFF
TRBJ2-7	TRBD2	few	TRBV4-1	TGCGCCAGCAGCCAAGAAGCCTATTCGACTAGCGGGAGTACATACGAGCAGTACTTC	CASSQEAYSTSGSTYEQYF
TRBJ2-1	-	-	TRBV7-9	TGTTCCAGCAGCGAACGAACTAACTTCCCGCCTCTCAATGAGCAGTTCTTC	CSSSERTNFPPLNEQFF
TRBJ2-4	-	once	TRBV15	TGTGCCACCAGCAGAAGGGCGGGAATTCAGTACTTC	CATSRRAGIQYF
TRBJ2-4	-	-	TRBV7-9	TGTGCCAGCAGCTTAGATATTGGAGGGAACATTCAGTACTTC	CASSLDIGGNIQYF
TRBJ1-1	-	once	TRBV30	TGTGCCTGGAGTGTATTAGGGGTTTGGACTGAAGCTTTCTTT	CAWSVLGVWTEAFF
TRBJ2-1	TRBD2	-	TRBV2	TGTGCCAGCAGTGATCGGGGCACTAGCGGGCTTTACAATGAGCAGTTCTTC	CASSDRGTSGLYNEQFF
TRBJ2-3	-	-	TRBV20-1	TGCAGTGCTCCAAGAGGGGGTACGCAGTATTTT	CSAPRGGTQYF
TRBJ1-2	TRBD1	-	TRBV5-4	TGTGCCAGCAGCCTGGGACAGGAGATTTATGGCTACACCTTC	CASSLGQEIYGYTF
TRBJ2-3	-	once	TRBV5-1	TGCGCCAGCAGCTCCTCAGGGCCCGCCACAGATACGCAGTATTTT	CASSSSGPATDTQYF
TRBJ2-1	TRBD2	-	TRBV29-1	TGCAGCGTTGAAGCTTGGGTAGCGGGGGGAAGTGAGCAGTTCTTC	CSVEAWVAGGSEQFF
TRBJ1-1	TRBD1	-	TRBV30	TGTGCCTGGAGCGTTAGACAGGGGATTGCGACTGAAGCTTTCTTT	CAWSVRQGIATEAFF
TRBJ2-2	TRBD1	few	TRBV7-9	TGTGCCAGCAGCTTCGGACAGGGCTGGTCCGGGGAGCTGTTTTTT	CASSFGQGWSGELFF
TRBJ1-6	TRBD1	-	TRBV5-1	TGCGCCAGCAGCTACACAGGGGACAATTCACCCCTCCACTTT	CASSYTGDNSPLHF
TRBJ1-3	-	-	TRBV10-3	TGTGCCATCAGAGGCGGCTTCTCTGGAAACACCATATATTTT	CAIRGGFSGNTIYF